These 31 T cell receptor beta chains were all obtained from the same sample, sequenced in a study of graft-versus-host responses after intestinal transplantation. Clones were read by immunoSEQ multiplex PCR, and TCRdb kept only the in-frame ones, dropping some. The sample holds 84,000 or so clones, over 75% seen once. No cognate antigen is known for these TCRs. Here the sequenced sample was unstimulated CD8+ T cells sorted from spleen or lymph node cells, taken before transplant. The receptors originated from a human donor who was the organ donor for an intestinal transplant.

V gene TRBV28 combines with J gene TRBJ2-7; D perhaps matches TRBD1 (5 bases). CDR3 size: 13 residues. V lost 6 bases and J lost 4, with 13 bases in between. Germline assignment: CDR1 MDHEN and CDR2 SYDVKM. CDR3 coding DNA: TGTGCCAGCAGCCCACGACAGAATTACGAGCAGTACTTC. This encodes CASSPRQNYEQYF.

The genes are TRBV6-1 and TRBJ2-7; no firm D call. Trimming cost V 6 bases and J 4 bases, with 7 bases left between them. Germline values: CDR1 MNHNS, CDR2 SASEGT. The CDR3 is made up of 11 amino acids. CDR3 DNA: TGTGCCAGCAGGTTGACATACGAGCAGTACTTC. Translation gives CASRLTYEQYF.

The gene calls are TRBV15 and TRBJ1-6; maybe TRBD1 (5 bases). The CDR3 length is 15 residues. From germline, CDR1 is LNHNV and CDR2 YYDKDF (reference sequence). The germline V and J ends were trimmed by 3 bases and 7 bases, with 13 bases remaining between them. The CDR3 is CATSRSTGLNSPLHF. For the CDR3, the DNA is TGTGCCACCAGCAGGAGTACAGGACTGAATTCACCCCTCCACTTT.

The chain carries TRBV2 and TRBJ2-7; 8 bases match TRBD1. V trimming: 6 bases; J trimming: 2 bases; junction bases outside the gene matches: 3. The germline V gene has CDR1 SNHLY and CDR2 FYNNEI. The CDR3 sequence is 13 residues long. This CDR3 is CASRLRGPYEQYF. DNA for the CDR3: TGTGCCAGCAGACTCAGGGGGCCCTACGAGCAGTACTTC.

This chain joins TRBV7-9 and TRBJ2-7, with 10 bases aligning to TRBD1. The V gene's germline CDR1 is SEHNR and CDR2 FQNEAQ (reference sequence). V lost 4 bases, J lost 1 base, and 7 bases stayed unmatched. The CDR3 loop spans 16 amino acids. The CDR3 bases are TGTGCCAGCAGCTCAGTAGGGACAGGGGTTTCCTACGAGCAGTACTTC. Protein sequence: CASSSVGTGVSYEQYF. Filled out from reference TRBV7-9 and TRBJ2-7, the complete variable domain reads DTGVSQNPRHKITKRGQNVTFRCDPISEHNRLYWYRQTLGQGPEFLTYFQNEAQLEKSRLLSDRFSAERPKGSFSTLEIQRTEQGDSAMYLCASSSVGTGVSYEQYFGPGTRLTVT.

This chain connects TRBV11-3 to TRBJ2-3; 11 positions agree with TRBD2. The CDR3 is made up of 15 amino acids. In germline, CDR1 is SGHNT, CDR2 YENEEA. V lost 6 bases to trimming and J lost 0 bases; unmatched junction nucleotides: 2. This CDR3 is CASSPSGGSTDTQYF. CDR3 DNA sequence: TGTGCCAGCAGTCCTAGCGGGGGGAGCACAGATACGCAGTATTTT.

V usage is TRBV5-1 and J usage is TRBJ2-3; D gene ambiguous. CDR1 and CDR2 (germline): SGHRS, YFSETQ. This CDR3 spans 12 amino acids. V was shortened by 2 bases and J by 2 bases, with 3 bases between the two germline ends. The CDR3 DNA reads TGCGCCAGCAGCTTCGTCACAGATACGCAGTATTTT. Translating it yields CASSFVTDTQYF.

J is TRBJ1-4 and V is TRBV7-9, with unresolved D. There are 12 residues in the CDR3. CDR1 and CDR2 (germline): SEHNR, FQNEAQ (reference sequence). V was pared by 2 bases and J by 15 bases, with 13 bases between. CDR3 coding DNA: TGTGCCAGCAGCTTAAGTGTAAGCAGAGTGTTTTTT. Protein sequence: CASSLSVSRVFF.

This rearrangement joins TRBV7-6 to TRBJ2-3; weak D call: TRBD2 (6 bases). V was shortened by 3 bases and J by 2 bases, with 15 bases between the two germline ends. Germline V gene data show CDR1 as SGHVS and CDR2 as FNYEAQ. The CDR3 is 16 amino acids. CDR3 nucleotides: TGTGCCAGCAGCTTTTCCGCGGGGCTGAACACAGATACGCAGTATTTT. Translation: CASSFSAGLNTDTQYF. Full variable domain (missing parts from reference TRBV7-6 and TRBJ2-3): GAGVSQSPRYKVTKRGQDVALRCDPISGHVSLYWYRQALGQGPEFLTYFNYEAQQDKSGLPNDRFSAERPEGSISTLTIQRTEQRDSAMYRCASSFSAGLNTDTQYFGPGTRLTVL.

This clone showed up just a few times. This rearrangement joins TRBV6-5 to TRBJ1-1, with a weak D call TRBD1 (5 bases). Germline loops: CDR1 MNHEY, CDR2 SVGAGI. The CDR3 loop spans 15 amino acids. V was trimmed by 2 bases and J by 2 bases, leaving 12 bases between them. This chain's CDR3 is CASSYEGLTNTEAFF. The CDR3 DNA sequence: TGTGCCAGCAGTTACGAGGGACTTACCAACACTGAAGCTTTCTTT.

This clone was counted a few times. The chain uses TRBV6-1 and TRBJ1-3, with unresolved D. The CDR3 loop spans 15 amino acids. In germline, CDR1 is MNHNS, CDR2 SASEGT. Trimming took 1 base from V and 0 from J, leaving 7 bases between them. The CDR3 DNA sequence: TGTGCCAGCAGTGAAGAGGAGAGCTCTGGAAACACCATATATTTT. Translated: CASSEEESSGNTIYF.

The chain is built from TRBV9 and TRBJ2-5; no firm D call. The CDR3 extends over 14 amino acids. V was pared by 4 bases and J by 2 bases, with 12 bases between. CDR1 SGDLS and CDR2 YYNGEE come from the germline V gene. The CDR3 here is CASSSRTEQETQYF. DNA of the CDR3: TGTGCCAGCAGCTCCAGGACGGAGCAAGAGACCCAGTACTTC.

Remarks on this clone: In the same sample, other DNA sequences code for this CDR3. The chain links TRBV28 to TRBJ2-7; no clear D gene. Germline V gene sequence: CDR1 MDHEN, CDR2 SYDVKM. Trimming removed 3 bases at V and 5 bases at J, with 5 bases between. The CDR3 consists of 11 residues. This chain's CDR3 is CASSFSHEQYF. CDR3 coding DNA: TGTGCCAGCAGTTTCAGCCACGAGCAGTACTTC.

The CDR3 reads CASRDRGGSNYGYTF. Here the CDR3 DNA reads TGTGCCAGCAGGGACAGGGGAGGTTCTAACTATGGCTACACCTTC. This chain joins TRBV27 and TRBJ1-2; 9 bases map to TRBD1. V shed 6 bases and J 0 bases; nucleotides not matched to a gene: 5. Per the germline V gene, CDR1 is MNHEY and CDR2 is SMNVEV (reference sequence). This CDR3 region has 15 residues.

V and J are TRBV5-6 and TRBJ2-1; D gene ambiguous. V lost 1 base and J lost 10, with 12 bases in between. Germline V gives CDR1 SGHDT, CDR2 YYEEEE. CDR3 length: 13 amino acids. Here the CDR3 DNA reads TGTGCCAGCAGCTTGACACAGCCGGCGGAGCAGTTCTTC. The encoded protein is CASSLTQPAEQFF.

CDR3 loop: CSVEDTGNYGYTF. The CDR3 coding sequence is TGCAGCGTAGAGGATACTGGTAACTATGGCTACACCTTC. The chain couples TRBV29-1 to TRBJ1-2, with unresolved D. Trimming removed 6 bases at V and 1 base at J, with 12 bases between. The CDR3 has 13 residues. The germline gives CDR1 SQVTM, CDR2 ANQGSEA. Filled out from reference TRBV29-1 and TRBJ1-2, the complete variable domain reads SAVISQKPSRDICQRGTSLTIQCQVDSQVTMMFWYRQQPGQSLTLIATANQGSEATYESGFVIDKFPISRPNLTFSTLTVSNMSPEDSSIYLCSVEDTGNYGYTFGSGTRLTVV.

This chain connects TRBV11-3 to TRBJ2-5, with D tentatively TRBD2 (5 bases). The J call may not be correct, given that the DNA end is closer to TRBJ2-7. This CDR3 region has 14 residues. The germline gives CDR1 SGHNT, CDR2 YENEEA. The CDR3 spells CASSLNSGNYEQYF. The DNA for the CDR3 is TGTGCCAGCAGCTTAAACTCGGGAAACTACGAGCAGTACTTC.

J is TRBJ2-7 and V is TRBV27, with TRBD2 as a possible D gene (7 bases). There are 15 residues in the CDR3. Per germline, CDR1 MNHEY and CDR2 SMNVEV (reference sequence). With 0 bases removed from V and 5 bases from J, the gap between germline ends came to 14 bases. DNA for the CDR3: TGTGCCAGCAGTTTATCGGGGGGGGGCAGGCACGAGCAGTACTTC. As protein: CASSLSGGGRHEQYF.

The chain employs TRBV7-8 and TRBJ2-7; no firm D call. The CDR3 is 13 residues long. Per the germline V gene, CDR1 is SGHVS and CDR2 is FQNEAQ. Trimming removed 5 bases at V and 4 bases at J, with 12 bases between. The CDR3 DNA sequence: TGTGCCAGCAGCGCCCAAAACAGTTACGAGCAGTACTTC. As protein: CASSAQNSYEQYF.

The chain carries TRBV9 and TRBJ1-2; 9 nucleotides agree with TRBD1. Germline CDR1 is SGDLS and CDR2 is YYNGEE. Trimming cost V 3 bases and J 6 bases; bases outside gene matches: 18. There are 18 residues in the CDR3. CDR3 sequence reads: CASSGYSLDRGDSNGYTF. As DNA, the CDR3 is TGTGCCAGCAGCGGATATTCCTTGGACAGGGGAGATTCCAATGGCTACACCTTC.

V and J are TRBV6-4 and TRBJ1-2, with 10 bases aligning to TRBD1. Trimming at V came to 5 bases and at J to 6 bases, leaving 6 bases not matched to a gene. Germline V gene lookup returns CDR1 MRHNA and CDR2 SNTAGT. The CDR3 is made up of 14 amino acids. CDR3 protein: CASSPGQGGNGYTF. CDR3 in DNA: TGTGCCAGCAGTCCCGGACAGGGGGGGAATGGCTACACCTTC.

The chain has TRBV7-9 and TRBJ2-7, with D unresolved. The CDR3 has 12 amino acids. Trimming took off 4 bases at V and 6 bases at J, with 10 bases between the two ends. In germline, CDR1 is SEHNR, CDR2 FQNEAQ (reference sequence). CDR3 sequence: CASSSESFEQYF. Here the CDR3 DNA reads TGTGCCAGCAGCTCGGAGTCTTTCGAGCAGTACTTC. The complete variable domain, with remaining parts taken from reference TRBV7-9 and TRBJ2-7, reads DTGVSQNPRHKITKRGQNVTFRCDPISEHNRLYWYRQTLGQGPEFLTYFQNEAQLEKSRLLSDRFSAERPKGSFSTLEIQRTEQGDSAMYLCASSSESFEQYFGPGTRLTVT.

This chain uses TRBV7-6 with TRBJ1-6; no clear D gene. This CDR3 spans 14 amino acids. Germline CDR1 and CDR2: SGHVS and FNYEAQ. Trimming removed 1 base at V and 8 bases at J, with 9 bases between. CDR3 sequence reads: CASSLGGSDSPLHF. In DNA, the CDR3 is TGTGCCAGCAGCTTAGGAGGTTCGGATTCACCCCTCCACTTT.

The chain couples TRBV29-1 to TRBJ2-7, with a tentative D call TRBD1 (5 bases). V lost 6 bases and J 3 bases, leaving 12 bases between the germline ends. This CDR3 has 12 residues. Germline V gives CDR1 SQVTM, CDR2 ANQGSEA. This CDR3 reads CSVGTQGYEQYF. DNA for the CDR3: TGCAGCGTGGGCACTCAGGGCTACGAGCAGTACTTC.

The CDR3 is CASSDTGDNTGELFF. In DNA, the CDR3 is TGTGCCAGCAGTGACACAGGGGATAACACCGGGGAGCTGTTTTTT. This rearrangement joins TRBV28 to TRBJ2-2; 7 nucleotides align to TRBD1. Germline CDR1 and CDR2: MDHEN and SYDVKM. CDR3 length: 15 amino acids. Trimming cost V 5 bases and J 2 bases; bases outside gene matches: 5.

Points on this clone: Other DNA sequences in the sample encode the same CDR3. This chain links TRBV28 with TRBJ2-7; D is ambiguous. Germline loops: CDR1 MDHEN, CDR2 SYDVKM. V shed 3 bases and J shed 2 bases, with 2 bases lying between them. The CDR3 runs 11 residues. The CDR3 DNA sequence: TGTGCCAGCAGTTTGACCTACGAGCAGTACTTC. It is translated as CASSLTYEQYF.

V gene TRBV18 combines with J gene TRBJ2-2; no clear D gene. V lost 7 bases and J lost 3, with 3 bases in between. The CDR3 runs to 11 residues. The germline V gene has CDR1 KGHSH and CDR2 LQKENI. Here the CDR3 reads CASWDTGELFF. The CDR3 coding sequence is TGTGCCAGCTGGGACACCGGGGAGCTGTTTTTT. Based on the CDR3 plus reference TRBV18 and TRBJ2-2, the full variable domain is NAGVMQNPRHLVRRRGQEARLRCSPMKGHSHVYWYRQLPEEGLKFMVYLQKENIIDESGMPKERFSAEFPKEGPSILRIQQVVRGDSAAYFCASWDTGELFFGEGSRLTVL.

The rearrangement links TRBV5-1 to TRBJ1-4; TRBD1 matches at 8 bases. CDR3 length: 14 residues. V shed 4 bases and J 8 bases; nucleotides not matched to a gene: 7. CDR1 is SGHRS, CDR2 YFSETQ, per germline. The CDR3 region has the DNA TGCGCCAGCAGCCATACCGGGACAGGAGAAAAACTGTTTTTT. Translated, it gives CASSHTGTGEKLFF.

This chain uses TRBV4-1 with TRBJ2-7; perhaps TRBD2 as D (5 bases). CDR1 and CDR2 (germline): MGHRA, YSYEKL. This CDR3 comprises 13 residues. The V gene lost 3 bases and the J gene lost 3 bases, with 9 bases spanning the gap. CDR3 nucleotides: TGCGCCAGCAGCCAGGGGAGAAACTACGAGCAGTACTTC. This encodes CASSQGRNYEQYF.

This clone was found a few times. The CDR3 loop reads CASSEGTSGSYEQYF. The CDR3 DNA reads TGTGCCAGCAGTGAAGGGACTAGCGGCTCCTACGAGCAGTACTTC. This sequence joins TRBV6-1 and TRBJ2-7; 10 nucleotides line up with TRBD2. Germline CDR1 is MNHNS and CDR2 is SASEGT. The V gene end was trimmed by 1 base and the J gene end by 0 bases; junction bases not matched to a gene: 0. CDR3 size: 15 residues.

This sequence joins TRBV5-1 and TRBJ2-2, with no clear D. Trimming cost V 0 bases and J 6 bases, with 3 bases left between them. Germline assignment: CDR1 SGHRS and CDR2 YFSETQ. The CDR3 contains 12 residues. CDR3 loop: CASSLGSGELFF. CDR3 sequence (DNA): TGCGCCAGCAGCTTGGGGTCCGGGGAGCTGTTTTTT.